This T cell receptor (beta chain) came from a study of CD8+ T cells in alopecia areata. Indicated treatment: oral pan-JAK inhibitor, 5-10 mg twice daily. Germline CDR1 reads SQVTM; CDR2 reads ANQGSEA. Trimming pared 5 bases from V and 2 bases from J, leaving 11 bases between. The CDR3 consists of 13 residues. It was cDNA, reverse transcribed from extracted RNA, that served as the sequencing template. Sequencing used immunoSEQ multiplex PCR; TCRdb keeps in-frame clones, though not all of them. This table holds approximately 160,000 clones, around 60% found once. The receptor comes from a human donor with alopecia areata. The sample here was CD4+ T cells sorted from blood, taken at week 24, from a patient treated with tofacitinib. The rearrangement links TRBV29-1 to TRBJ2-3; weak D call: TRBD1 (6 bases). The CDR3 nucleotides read TGCAGCGTTCTAGGGGGATACACAGATACGCAGTATTTT. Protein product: CSVLGGYTDTQYF.